This T cell receptor beta chain was sequenced in a study of OX40 agonist ivuxolimab in advanced cancers. Study-wide background: Eligibility rules accepted prior anti-PD-1, anti-PD-L1 or anti-CTLA-4 therapy, and around 44% had some. Study-level results: Low normalized T-cell clonal expansion was also seen in some nonresponders.

This CDR3 has 13 amino acids. The germline V gene encodes CDR1 LNHDA and CDR2 SQIVND (reference sequence). This table comes from immunoSEQ multiplex PCR, and its TCRdb copy is limited to in-frame clones, with some not included. The data show approximately 58,000 clones, with about four fifths seen just once and 4.6% held by the top ten. A word on this clone: What it recognizes is unknown.

The receptor was isolated from an adult with an advanced solid tumor such as melanoma, head and neck, liver or kidney cancer. The input for sequencing was CD4+ or CD8+ T cells sorted from blood, taken in a trial of the OX40 agonist ivuxolimab. The rearrangement uses TRBV19 and TRBJ2-5, with 8 bases identical to TRBD1. Gene TRBJ2-7 matches the end of the DNA better, so the J call may be wrong. The CDR3 region has the DNA TGTGCCAGTAGCCGGGACAGGTGGTACGAGCAGTACTTC. Its protein is CASSRDRWYEQYF.